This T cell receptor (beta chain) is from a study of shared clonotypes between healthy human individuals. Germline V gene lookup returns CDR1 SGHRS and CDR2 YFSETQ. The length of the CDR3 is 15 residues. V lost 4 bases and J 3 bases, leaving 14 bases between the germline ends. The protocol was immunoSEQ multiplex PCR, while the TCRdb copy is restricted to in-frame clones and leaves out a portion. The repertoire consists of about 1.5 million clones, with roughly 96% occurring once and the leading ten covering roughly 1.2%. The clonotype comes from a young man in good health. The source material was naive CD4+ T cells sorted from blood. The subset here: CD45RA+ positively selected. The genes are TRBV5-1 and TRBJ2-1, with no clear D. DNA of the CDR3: TGCGCCAGCAGCCCCGAGGCAGTCCACTACAATGAGCAGTTCTTC. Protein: CASSPEAVHYNEQFF.